This T cell receptor beta chain was sequenced in a study of graft-versus-host responses after intestinal transplantation (TCRdb year 2021). Broadly, across the study: Multivisceral, liver-intestinal, or isolated intestinal transplants were received by the recipients. Every recipient was given anti-thymocyte globulin induction, then maintenance tacrolimus and steroids for around three years. Graft-versus-host and host-versus-graft alloreactive T cell clones were tracked in the graft, circulation and bone marrow after intestinal transplantation using bulk TCR-beta CDR3 sequencing. To identify alloreactive clones, pre-transplant mixed lymphocyte reaction products were sequenced and compared with unstimulated pre-transplant donor and recipient T cells. Of the roughly 26 intestinal transplant recipients enrolled in the cohort, one of whom was a retransplant, a few patients without pretransplant specimens were excluded. Donor T cell macrochimerism was defined as a peak of at least 4% donor T cells among recipient peripheral blood mononuclear cells. Rather than going through the commercial service, samples from three later patients were sequenced in-house on an Illumina MiSeq and processed with MiXCR.

The study at large found these results: The relatively low number and heterogeneity of intestinal transplant patients limited the conclusions. Patients with donor T cell macrochimerism had high GvH to HvG T cell clonal ratios in their allografts. Early after transplant, peak levels of circulating GvH clones were found to be associated with declines in HvG clones. GvH clones were detected in recipient bone marrow, and some of these GvH clones were observed earlier in ileal mucosa or blood, consistent with an intestinal mucosal origin.

Libraries came from the immunoSEQ multiplex PCR assay. Adaptive Biotechnologies carried out high-throughput TCR-beta CDR3 sequencing of genomic DNA for most patients. As for the original processing: TCR sequencing data for 15 to 20 patients were retrieved from Adaptive's ImmunoSEQ software; three other patients were processed with MiXCR and VDJtools. CDR3 nucleotide sequences shared between donor and recipient were removed because their origin could not be assigned. To be classed as alloreactive, a clone needed at least 2-fold expansion over unstimulated cells and a minimum CFSE-low frequency of 0.002% (template counts) or 0.001% (read counts). A clone was considered mappable if detected in the sequenced pre-transplant spleen, lymph node, or MLR CFSE-low populations of the donor or recipient. Cumulative frequency of alloreactive clones was calculated as a percentage of all sequences weighted by copy number. In its TCRdb copy, this immuneACCESS table keeps in-frame sequences only and misses some clones. Where compared with another copy, unresolved V genes explain less than half of these, and the others have no known cause. The V and J calls and the clone size are those of that table, but D and trimming were determined from the DNA. Recorded for this sample are about 7,400 clones; 65% to 80% of them occurred a single time. The ten biggest clones cover roughly a tenth of the sample.

With respect to this clone: Its cognate antigen has yet to be identified. Base-call qualities are not available, and no considerably larger clone is one nucleotide away.

To isolate intraepithelial and lamina propria lymphocytes from graft specimens, dithiothreitol, EDTA incubations and collagenase D digestion were used. Bulk TCR-beta sequencing was performed on serial intestinal graft biopsy specimens collected as late as 600 days after transplant. This receptor was taken from a human patient who received an intestinal transplant, so some T cells may come from the graft donor. The sample consisted of ileum tissue, taken 450 to 480 days after transplant.

The DNA sequence follows: TGTGCCACCGATTACTCCGGGACAGGGGCCTACGAGCAGTACTTC. It translates as CATDYSGTGAYEQYF. The chain couples TRBV6-5 to TRBJ2-7, and TRBD1 aligns with 10 junction nucleotides. Reading the germline V gene gives CDR1 MNHEY and CDR2 SVGAGI. From its cysteine to its phenylalanine, the CDR3 spans 15 amino acids. The entry retains the CDR3 DNA only, 45 bases that are in frame from base 1. From V the trimming removes 10 bases and from J it removes 2 bases, while the gene matches leave 11 bases of the junction unaccounted for.